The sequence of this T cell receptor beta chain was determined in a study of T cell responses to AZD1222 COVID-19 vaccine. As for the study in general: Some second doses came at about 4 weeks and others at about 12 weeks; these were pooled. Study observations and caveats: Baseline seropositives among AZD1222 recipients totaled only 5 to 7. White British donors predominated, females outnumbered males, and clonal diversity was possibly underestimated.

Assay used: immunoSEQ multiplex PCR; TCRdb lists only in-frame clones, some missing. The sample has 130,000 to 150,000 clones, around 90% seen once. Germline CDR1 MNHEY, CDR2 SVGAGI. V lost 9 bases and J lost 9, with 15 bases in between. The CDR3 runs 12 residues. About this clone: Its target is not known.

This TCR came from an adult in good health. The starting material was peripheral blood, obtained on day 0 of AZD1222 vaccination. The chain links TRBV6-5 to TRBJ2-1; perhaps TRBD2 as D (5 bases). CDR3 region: CASYPVAGEQFF. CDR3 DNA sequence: TGTGCCAGTTACCCGGTTGCGGGTGAGCAGTTCTTC.